Listed below are T cell receptor beta chains from one sample, sequenced in a study of technical replicates of blood from a few donors. TCRdb keeps only in-frame clones here, not all; method: immunoSEQ multiplex PCR. The sample includes around 83,000 clones, 75% to 95% of them seen just once. Specimen: T cells isolated from PBMCs. The source of these receptors is a human donor in good health. Some clones in this sample may be carry-over from other donors' samples. CDR3s include the opening cysteine and the closing phenylalanine or tryptophan. Each record gives: V gene, J gene, clone size, D gene, CDR3 protein, CDR3 DNA. A D gene is named only where the DNA matches it firmly. A row's size may be missing; if present it is once, few, many or a size class.

TRBV10-3	TRBJ2-1	.	TRBD2	CAISSLLAGEQFF	TGTGCCATCAGTAGTCTACTAGCGGGAGAACAGTTCTTC
TRBV5-4	TRBJ2-7	few	.	CASSLGLAPAYEQYF	TGTGCCAGCAGCTTGGGGCTAGCACCCGCCTACGAGCAGTACTTC
TRBV28	TRBJ2-3	.	TRBD1	CASSSINRGGDTDTQYF	TGTGCCAGCAGTTCCATAAACAGGGGCGGTGACACAGATACGCAGTATTTT
TRBV5-1	TRBJ2-7	once	TRBD1	CASSLDRGYEQYF	TGCGCCAGCAGCTTGGACAGGGGCTACGAGCAGTACTTC
TRBV29-1	TRBJ1-2	.	TRBD1	CSVEYDRGGKYAYGYTF	TGCAGCGTCGAGTATGACAGGGGAGGCAAGTATGCCTATGGCTACACCTTC
TRBV13	TRBJ2-3	.	TRBD1	CASSLGQGSFGDTQYF	TGTGCCAGCAGCTTGGGACAGGGGAGTTTTGGAGATACGCAGTATTTT
TRBV9	TRBJ2-7	.	.	CASSVDKSRVSHEQYF	TGTGCCAGCAGCGTAGATAAGTCTCGGGTCAGTCACGAGCAGTACTTC
TRBV4-2	TRBJ2-7	.	TRBD1	CASSQRRQGPYEQYF	TGTGCCAGCAGCCAACGCCGACAGGGACCCTACGAGCAGTACTTC
TRBV19	TRBJ1-4	.	TRBD1	CASTGGEKLFF	TGTGCCTCCACAGGGGGTGAAAAACTGTTTTTT
TRBV7-9	TRBJ1-2	.	.	CASSPGGQSYGYTF	TGTGCCAGCAGCCCCGGCGGACAGTCATATGGCTACACCTTC
TRBV9	TRBJ2-6	.	.	CASSVVSGANVLTF	TGTGCCAGCAGCGTAGTCTCCGGGGCCAACGTCCTGACTTTC
TRBV10-1	TRBJ1-2	.	.	CARQGIGYGYTF	TGCGCCAGACAGGGAATAGGCTATGGCTACACCTTC
TRBV9	TRBJ1-1	.	.	CASSASGTEAFF	TGTGCCAGCAGCGCTTCAGGGACTGAAGCTTTCTTT
TRBV5-5	TRBJ2-7	.	TRBD2	CASSLAGGRSYEQYF	TGTGCCAGCAGCTTGGCGGGGGGTAGGTCCTACGAGCAGTACTTC
TRBV6-5	TRBJ1-2	.	TRBD1	CASSSTGNGYTF	TGTGCCAGCAGTTCGACAGGGAATGGCTACACCTTC
TRBV6-1	TRBJ2-1	.	.	CASSEFGDLGQFF	TGTGCCAGCAGTGAGTTCGGGGATTTAGGGCAGTTCTTC
TRBV7-8	TRBJ2-5	once	TRBD2	CASSPGRGDQETQYF	TGTGCCAGCAGCCCGGGGAGGGGAGATCAAGAGACCCAGTACTTC
TRBV29-1	TRBJ2-7	.	.	CSARDYEQYF	TGCAGCGCCCGAGACTACGAGCAGTACTTC
TRBV4-2	TRBJ1-2	.	TRBD1	CASSQTGENYGYTF	TGTGCCAGCAGCCAAACAGGGGAAAACTATGGCTACACCTTC
TRBV6-5	TRBJ1-2	.	.	CASSYSLSGNYGYTF	TGTGCCAGCAGTTACTCGTTGTCAGGGAACTATGGCTACACCTTC
TRBV19	TRBJ2-7	.	TRBD2	CASSIERRAGGSYEQYF	TGTGCCAGTAGTATAGAAAGGAGAGCGGGAGGCTCCTACGAGCAGTACTTC
TRBV5-4	TRBJ1-1	.	.	CASSWGGRSSTEAFF	TGTGCCAGCAGCTGGGGGGGACGATCGAGCACTGAAGCTTTCTTT
TRBV25-1	TRBJ1-2	.	TRBD1	CASSVWGQGGGYTF	TGTGCCAGCAGTGTTTGGGGACAGGGGGGTGGCTACACCTTC
TRBV28	TRBJ2-7	.	.	CASSLGGSEQYF	TGTGCCAGCAGTCTGGGGGGATCCGAGCAGTACTTC
TRBV10-1	TRBJ1-1	.	TRBD1	CASSLTQGGTEAFF	TGCGCCAGCAGTCTGACTCAGGGGGGCACTGAAGCTTTCTTT
TRBV5-1	TRBJ1-5	.	TRBD1	CASSPKTGGGQPQHF	TGCGCCAGCAGCCCAAAGACAGGGGGCGGTCAGCCCCAGCATTTT
TRBV15	TRBJ2-7	.	.	CATSRDSGPYEQYF	TGTGCCACCAGCAGAGACTCGGGTCCCTACGAGCAGTACTTC
TRBV11-2	TRBJ2-3	.	TRBD2	CASKKAGGPVDTQYF	TGTGCCAGCAAAAAAGCGGGAGGGCCAGTCGATACGCAGTATTTT
TRBV18	TRBJ2-3	.	TRBD2	CASSPSRGADTQYF	TGTGCCAGCTCACCAAGCCGGGGGGCAGATACGCAGTATTTT
TRBV6-1	TRBJ2-5	once	.	CASRVLKPGETQYF	TGTGCCAGCAGGGTTTTGAAGCCTGGAGAGACCCAGTACTTC
TRBV6-5	TRBJ1-5	.	TRBD1	CASSQGGAQQPQHF	TGTGCCAGCAGCCAAGGGGGCGCCCAGCAGCCCCAGCATTTT
TRBV7-9	TRBJ1-5	.	.	CASSYLSNQPQHF	TGTGCCAGCAGCTACTTGAGCAATCAGCCCCAGCATTTT
TRBV27	TRBJ1-2	.	TRBD1	CASSLSTGQGDGYTF	TGTGCCAGCAGTTTAAGTACCGGACAGGGAGATGGCTACACCTTC
TRBV7-2	TRBJ2-1	.	.	CASSLAIEQFF	TGTGCCAGCAGCTTAGCTATCGAGCAGTTCTTC
TRBV6-1	TRBJ1-5	once	.	CASSEAGHVNQPQHF	TGTGCCAGCAGTGAAGCGGGACATGTCAATCAGCCCCAGCATTTT
TRBV27	TRBJ2-7	once	TRBD2	CASSTSASYEQYF	TGTGCCAGCAGTACTAGCGCGTCCTACGAGCAGTACTTC
TRBV25-1	TRBJ2-3	.	TRBD2	CASSDPRGGLDTQYF	TGTGCCAGCAGTGACCCTCGGGGGGGCCTAGATACGCAGTATTTT
TRBV7-3	TRBJ1-1	.	.	CASSSAMNTEAFF	TGTGCCAGCAGCTCCGCTATGAACACTGAAGCTTTCTTT
TRBV19	TRBJ1-2	.	.	CASSLTVNYGYTF	TGTGCCAGTAGTCTAACGGTTAACTATGGCTACACCTTC
TRBV30	TRBJ1-4	.	.	CAWGNPEGLFF	TGTGCCTGGGGAAATCCAGAGGGACTGTTTTTT
TRBV7-8	TRBJ2-3	.	.	CASSLSFTDTQYF	TGTGCCAGCAGCTTATCGTTCACAGATACGCAGTATTTT
TRBV6-6	TRBJ1-2	.	.	CASSYSTRGYGYTF	TGTGCCAGCAGTTACTCGACCAGGGGCTATGGCTACACCTTC